One and the same sample provided the 21 T cell receptor beta chains below, sequenced in a study of blood T cell repertoires in COVID-19. Assay used: immunoSEQ multiplex PCR; TCRdb lists only in-frame clones, some missing. The table includes 140,000 to 150,000 clones, approximately 89% detected once. Sequencing used peripheral blood. The receptor set was obtained from a human donor in a cohort sampled during active COVID-19.

J is TRBJ2-5 and V is TRBV9; D possibly corresponds to TRBD2 (5 bases). This CDR3 is 15 amino acids long. V lost 4 bases to trimming and J lost 5 bases, with 18 bases between them. From germline, CDR1 is SGDLS and CDR2 YYNGEE. CDR3 nucleotide sequence: TGTGCCAGCAGCCCCCGGACTCTCCTGGAGGAGACCCAGTACTTC. This encodes CASSPRTLLEETQYF.

V gene TRBV12-5 combines with J gene TRBJ1-2; no clear D gene. Germline V lookup: CDR1 LGHNT, CDR2 FRNRAP. The CDR3 extends over 14 amino acids. V gave up 0 bases and J gave up 4 bases, with 9 bases separating them. In DNA form, the CDR3 reads TGTGCTAGTGGTTTGGTAGGCGGGATCTATGGCTACACCTTC. Its translation is CASGLVGGIYGYTF.

The CDR3 protein is CASSDGFSYEQYF. The CDR3 coding sequence is TGTGCCAGCAGTGACGGGTTCTCCTACGAGCAGTACTTC. The chain links TRBV6-6 to TRBJ2-7; D is ambiguous. The length of the CDR3 is 13 residues. Germline CDR1 is MNHNY and CDR2 is SVGAGI (reference sequence). V lost 5 bases, J lost 0 bases, and 8 bases lay in between.

The CDR3 spells CASSERHTEAFF. In DNA form, the CDR3 reads TGTGCCAGCAGTGAACGTCACACTGAAGCTTTCTTT. J is TRBJ1-1 and V is TRBV2; D not certain. CDR1 and CDR2 from the germline V gene are SNHLY and FYNNEI. V was cut by 2 bases and J by 3 bases, with 4 bases left in between. CDR3 length equals 12 residues. Full variable domain (remainder filled in from reference TRBV2 and TRBJ1-1): EPEVTQTPSHQVTQMGQEVILRCVPISNHLYFYWYRQILGQKVEFLVSFYNNEISEKSEIFDDQFSVERPDGSNFTLKIRSTKLEDSAMYFCASSERHTEAFFGQGTRLTVV.

The genes are TRBV6-6 and TRBJ1-3, with TRBD1 matching 7 bases. Germline-derived CDR1 and CDR2 are MNHNY and SVGAGI (reference sequence). This CDR3 comprises 13 residues. Unmatched junction bases numbered 3, after V lost 7 bases and J lost 3 bases. CDR3 in DNA: TGTGCCAGCACCCAGGGGGTTGGAAACACCATATATTTT. Translated: CASTQGVGNTIYF.

The V gene is TRBV11-2, the J gene TRBJ2-7, with TRBD2 identical over 10 bases. The germline gives CDR1 SGHAT, CDR2 FQNNGV. This CDR3 comprises 15 residues. After removal of 4 bases from V and 3 bases from J, the junction contained 6 bases not matched to a gene. This CDR3 reads CASSSSLAGNYEQYF. The CDR3 coding sequence is TGTGCCAGCAGCTCATCACTAGCGGGGAACTACGAGCAGTACTTC.

This rearrangement joins TRBV25-1 to TRBJ2-3; tentative D call: TRBD2 (6 bases). In germline, CDR1 is MGHDK, CDR2 SYGVNS. The germline V and J ends were trimmed by 4 bases and 6 bases, with 14 bases remaining between them. This CDR3 comprises 14 residues. The CDR3 DNA reads as TGTGCCAGCAGTGGAGGGACTGCCTCCGATACGCAGTATTTT. It specifies CASSGGTASDTQYF.

This chain links TRBV19 with TRBJ2-6; tentative D call: TRBD1 (5 bases). CDR3 length equals 15 residues. The germline V gene encodes CDR1 LNHDA and CDR2 SQIVND (reference sequence). Trimming removed 7 bases at V and 2 bases at J, with 12 bases between. CDR3 residues: CASKFQGPGANVLTF. DNA of the CDR3: TGTGCCAGTAAGTTCCAGGGTCCTGGGGCCAACGTCCTGACTTTC.

The chain uses TRBV7-3 and TRBJ2-3; 9 bases are shared with TRBD2. This CDR3 region has 15 residues. The V gene end was trimmed by 3 bases and the J gene end by 1 base; junction bases not matched to a gene: 2. The V gene's germline CDR1 is SGHTA and CDR2 FQGTGA. CDR3 in DNA: TGTGCCAGCAGCTTTTTAGCGGGGGGCACAGATACGCAGTATTTT. Its translation: CASSFLAGGTDTQYF.

This sequence joins TRBV19 and TRBJ1-1; 12 bases line up with TRBD1. This CDR3 has 15 amino acids. CDR1 and CDR2 (germline): LNHDA, SQIVND (reference sequence). The V gene end was trimmed by 5 bases and the J gene end by 7 bases; junction bases not matched to a gene: 8. The CDR3 reads CASSPPGQGAGEAFF. The CDR3 DNA follows: TGTGCCAGTAGTCCTCCGGGACAGGGGGCGGGTGAAGCTTTCTTT.

This clone appeared a single time. The chain joins TRBV9 to TRBJ1-1; the match to TRBD1 covers 9 bases. V shed 0 bases, J shed 6 bases, and the junction held 6 bases outside the gene matches. This CDR3 spans 15 amino acids. Germline V gene data show CDR1 as SGDLS and CDR2 as YYNGEE. CDR3 coding DNA: TGTGCCAGCAGCGTAGTGGGGACAGGGAGCGCTGAAGCTTTCTTT. Its protein product is CASSVVGTGSAEAFF.

The V call is TRBV14, the J call TRBJ2-5, with a tentative D call TRBD2 (6 bases). Germline loops: CDR1 SGHDN, CDR2 FVKESK. This CDR3 is 14 amino acids long. The V gene lost 1 base and the J gene lost 4 bases, with 10 bases spanning the gap. CDR3 amino acids: CASSQVQGGETQYF. CDR3 DNA: TGTGCCAGCAGCCAAGTTCAGGGAGGAGAGACCCAGTACTTC.

This clone was seen once. This chain connects TRBV5-1 to TRBJ2-3; D is perhaps TRBD2 (5 bases). The CDR3 consists of 15 residues. V dropped 2 bases and J dropped 0 bases, with 10 bases sitting between them. In germline, CDR1 is SGHRS, CDR2 YFSETQ. This CDR3 is CASSFGGSSTDTQYF. CDR3 nucleotide sequence: TGCGCCAGCAGCTTCGGAGGCTCTAGCACAGATACGCAGTATTTT.

V gene TRBV2 combines with J gene TRBJ1-5; the match to TRBD1 covers 8 bases. Trimming cost V 5 bases and J 0 bases; bases outside gene matches: 3. The CDR3 is 15 residues long. CDR1 and CDR2 (germline): SNHLY, FYNNEI. Here the CDR3 reads CASSPDRASNQPQHF. The CDR3, as DNA: TGTGCCAGCAGTCCGGACAGGGCTAGCAATCAGCCCCAGCATTTT.

The J gene is TRBJ2-3, the V gene TRBV7-7, with D tentatively TRBD1 (5 bases). CDR3 size: 15 residues. Per germline, CDR1 SSHAT and CDR2 FNYEAQ (reference sequence). Trimming pared 5 bases from V and 2 bases from J, leaving 14 bases between. DNA for the CDR3: TGTGCCAGCAGCCCGCAGACAGTCCTCACAGATACGCAGTATTTT. It encodes CASSPQTVLTDTQYF.

This clone was seen only a few times. The chain links TRBV21-1 to TRBJ1-2. TRBV21-1 is a pseudogene. The length of the CDR3 is 16 residues. The CDR3 nucleotides are TGTGCCATCTACGGAGGCAGGAGCCGACCCCTCGGTGGCTACACCTTC. Its translation: CAIYGGRSRPLGGYTF.

The rearrangement joins TRBV7-3 to TRBJ2-4; the D gene is possibly TRBD2 (5 bases). V lost 4 bases and J lost 0, with 13 bases in between. Looked up from germline, CDR1 is SGHTA and CDR2 is FQGTGA. The CDR3 contains 16 residues. The CDR3 bases are TGTGCCAGCAGCTCTGGACTCCTCGAAGCCAAAAACATTCAGTACTTC. This encodes CASSSGLLEAKNIQYF.

The chain couples TRBV7-9 to TRBJ2-3, with TRBD1 matching over 7 bases. The CDR3 sequence is 14 residues long. The germline CDR1 and CDR2 sequences are SEHNR and FQNEAQ (reference sequence). The junction had 2 bases not matched to a gene; V was cut back by 1 base and J by 4 bases. CDR3 sequence: CASSLVGGADTQYF. The DNA of the CDR3 is TGTGCCAGCAGCTTAGTAGGGGGCGCAGATACGCAGTATTTT.

V gene TRBV5-4 combines with J gene TRBJ2-1; D might be TRBD2 (7 bases). Germline loops: CDR1 SGHNT, CDR2 YYREEE (reference sequence). CDR3 length: 16 residues. Trimming took 0 bases from V and 4 from J, leaving 14 bases between them. The DNA for the CDR3 is TGTGCCAGCAGCTTGGAAGGGGGGGCCCAGTACAATGAGCAGTTCTTC. Amino acid sequence: CASSLEGGAQYNEQFF.

This clone was seen more than once but under ten times. The chain joins TRBV6-6 to TRBJ1-1, with TRBD1 as a possible D gene (6 bases). The germline gives CDR1 MNHNY, CDR2 SVGAGI (reference sequence). This CDR3 spans 15 amino acids. V was cut by 2 bases and J by 2 bases, with 12 bases left in between. The DNA for the CDR3 is TGTGCCAGCAGTTACGGTCAGGGGTCCAACACTGAAGCTTTCTTT. Encoded protein: CASSYGQGSNTEAFF.

V gene TRBV6-2 or TRBV6-3 combines with J gene TRBJ1-2; D not resolved. Germline CDR1 is MNHEY and CDR2 is SVGEGT. The CDR3 spans 13 residues. Trimming removed 2 bases at V and 4 bases at J, with 8 bases between. This CDR3 is CASSYGQRYGYTF. DNA of the CDR3: TGTGCCAGCAGTTACGGCCAGCGCTATGGCTACACCTTC.